Below, 18 T cell receptor beta chains from the same sample are listed, as sequenced in a study of cytomegalovirus exposure and HLA in healthy donors. The PCR used 60 Vbeta and 13 Jbeta primers. Libraries were prepared by immunoSEQ multiplex PCR; TCRdb keeps only in-frame clonotypes and omits some of them. Of 45,000 or so clones listed, about 78% were seen once; the top ten hold less than 3.5%. What was sequenced was PBMCs. The receptors were sampled from a woman in her thirties in good health and CMV-seronegative.

This clone has a handful of counts. The DNA of the CDR3 is TGTGCCACCAGCAGGGACCCCGGGACAGGGAGTGAAAAACTGTTTTTT. Residues: CATSRDPGTGSEKLFF. The chain carries TRBV15 and TRBJ1-4; TRBD1 matches at 9 bases. V was pared by 3 bases and J by 7 bases, with 9 bases of the junction left unmatched. Looked up from germline, CDR1 is LNHNV and CDR2 is YYDKDF (reference sequence). This CDR3 has 16 amino acids.

The V and J genes are TRBV19 and TRBJ1-1, with TRBD1 as a possible D gene (5 bases). This CDR3 is built from 13 residues. Per germline, CDR1 LNHDA and CDR2 SQIVND (reference sequence). V was trimmed by 4 bases and J by 1 base, leaving 7 bases between them. The CDR3 spells CASSTRENTEAFF. The CDR3 DNA reads as TGTGCCAGTAGTACCAGGGAGAACACTGAAGCTTTCTTT.

A single count supports this clone. This chain links TRBV28 with TRBJ2-1, with TRBD1 matching over 7 bases. The CDR3 length is 16 residues. V lost 6 bases, J lost 5 bases, and 13 bases stayed unmatched. CDR1 is MDHEN, CDR2 SYDVKM, per germline. DNA of the CDR3: TGTGCCAGCAGCCCCTACAGGGGAGCTCGCAACAATGAGCAGTTCTTC. This translates into CASSPYRGARNNEQFF.

The J gene is TRBJ1-3, the V gene TRBV6-5, with 8 bases matching TRBD1. This CDR3 region has 15 residues. The V segment lost 0 bases and the J segment 5 bases; nucleotides outside the gene matches: 3. The V gene's germline CDR1 is MNHEY and CDR2 SVGAGI. The CDR3 is CASSYSGQGRNTIYF. The CDR3 DNA reads TGTGCCAGCAGTTACTCTGGACAGGGTCGAAACACCATATATTTT.

V and J are TRBV30 and TRBJ2-5; D is perhaps TRBD2 (5 bases). Trimming removed 3 bases from V and 4 bases from J, with 21 bases in between. Germline CDR1 and CDR2: GTSNPN and SVGIG (reference sequence). This CDR3 is built from 16 residues. Here the CDR3 DNA reads TGTGCCTGGAGAAAAAGAGCGGAGACACCAAGAGAGACCCAGTACTTC. Encoded protein: CAWRKRAETPRETQYF.

As concerns this clone: The junction and the germline gene differ at one end; a read error may be behind it. V gene TRBV29-1 combines with J gene TRBJ1-1, with unresolved D. Per germline, CDR1 SQVTM and CDR2 ANQGSEA. This CDR3 spans 12 amino acids. The DNA of the CDR3 is TGCAGCGTTGGGGCCAAATCACTGGAAGGTTTCTTT. Amino acid sequence: CSVGAKSLEGFF.

This clone has just a few counts. V and J are TRBV30 and TRBJ1-3; D ambiguous. The germline gives CDR1 GTSNPN, CDR2 SVGIG (reference sequence). This CDR3 contains 15 residues. With 4 bases removed from V and 0 bases from J, the gap between germline ends came to 13 bases. The CDR3 DNA reads TGTGCCTGGACCCTTTTGGGCTTCTCTGGAAACACCATATATTTT. This encodes CAWTLLGFSGNTIYF.

This clone showed up just once. The chain combines TRBV5-1 with TRBJ1-1; 9 bases are shared with TRBD1. Germline values: CDR1 SGHRS, CDR2 YFSETQ. Trimming cost V 0 bases and J 3 bases; bases outside gene matches: 9. This CDR3 region has 17 residues. This CDR3 is CASSLGEGTGPYTEAFF. DNA of the CDR3: TGCGCCAGCAGCTTGGGGGAGGGGACAGGGCCGTACACTGAAGCTTTCTTT.

The chain joins TRBV30 to TRBJ2-7; D gene uncertain. This CDR3 region has 13 residues. Germline V lookup: CDR1 GTSNPN, CDR2 SVGIG (reference sequence). V was shortened by 1 base and J by 11 bases, with 18 bases between the two germline ends. The CDR3: CAWSGRLEASEYF. In nucleotides, the CDR3 is TGTGCCTGGAGTGGACGACTTGAGGCTAGTGAGTACTTC.

Only one count was recorded for this clone. This sequence joins TRBV29-1 and TRBJ2-5, with 10 bases matching TRBD1. The CDR3 length is 14 residues. CDR1 SQVTM and CDR2 ANQGSEA come from the germline V gene. Germline trimming cut 4 bases from V and 5 bases from J; bases unmatched to any gene: 7. The CDR3 loop is CSVGYGTGDETQYF. The CDR3 region has the DNA TGCAGCGTTGGGTACGGGACAGGGGATGAGACCCAGTACTTC. The variable domain in full, completed from reference TRBV29-1 and TRBJ2-5, reads SAVISQKPSRDICQRGTSLTIQCQVDSQVTMMFWYRQQPGQSLTLIATANQGSEATYESGFVIDKFPISRPNLTFSTLTVSNMSPEDSSIYLCSVGYGTGDETQYFGPGTRLLVL.

The rearrangement links TRBV6-5 to TRBJ1-4, with 7 bases lining up with TRBD1. Germline V lookup: CDR1 MNHEY, CDR2 SVGAGI. This CDR3 is 15 amino acids long. With 8 bases clipped from V and 4 bases from J, the junction kept 10 bases outside the gene matches. CDR3 sequence: CASRNQGESNEKLFF. CDR3 coding DNA: TGTGCCAGCCGCAATCAGGGGGAGAGTAATGAAAAACTGTTTTTT.

This chain links TRBV29-1 with TRBJ1-2; D is unclear. Trimming shortened V by 2 bases and J by 7 bases, and 8 bases separated the two germline ends. The V gene's germline CDR1 is SQVTM and CDR2 ANQGSEA. The CDR3 extends over 11 amino acids. The CDR3 here is CSVERGSGYTF. The CDR3 nucleotides read TGCAGCGTTGAACGCGGGAGTGGCTACACCTTC.

This clone was picked up one time. The V call is TRBV9, the J call TRBJ2-5; 7 bases align to TRBD2. J gave up 5 bases and V 4 bases, and 11 bases lay outside the gene matches. CDR1 and CDR2 from the germline V gene are SGDLS and YYNGEE. This CDR3 contains 15 residues. CDR3 DNA sequence: TGTGCCAGCAGCCCTCTAGCGGTTGATTTGGAGACCCAGTACTTC. It yields the protein CASSPLAVDLETQYF.

This chain links TRBV6-4 with TRBJ1-2; 8 bases are shared with TRBD1. Unmatched junction bases numbered 5, after V lost 0 bases and J lost 8 bases. The CDR3 has 14 residues. Per germline, CDR1 MRHNA and CDR2 SNTAGT. The CDR3 here is CASSDSTGAGGYTF. The DNA of the CDR3 is TGTGCCAGCAGTGACTCGACAGGGGCAGGAGGCTACACCTTC.

The chain has TRBV11-1 and TRBJ1-1; maybe TRBD1 (5 bases). Trimming took 5 bases from V and 1 from J, leaving 14 bases between them. The CDR3 sequence is 15 residues long. Germline CDR1 reads SGHAT; CDR2 reads FQDESV (reference sequence). The CDR3 DNA is TGTGCCAGCAGCGCCAAGGGGAAAGCGAACACTGAAGCTTTCTTT. It yields the protein CASSAKGKANTEAFF.

The chain employs TRBV18 and TRBJ2-6, with D perhaps matching TRBD1 (5 bases). The CDR3 covers 17 residues. V lost 3 bases and J lost 0, with 12 bases in between. CDR1 is KGHSH, CDR2 LQKENI, per germline. Written as DNA, the CDR3 is TGTGCCAGCTCACCCCAAACAGGTAGCTCTGGGGCCAACGTCCTGACTTTC. Protein product: CASSPQTGSSGANVLTF.

The J gene is TRBJ1-2, the V gene TRBV5-1; D perhaps matches TRBD1 (5 bases). The CDR3 runs 15 residues. The V end was cut by 4 bases, the J end by 4 bases, with 17 bases between. The V gene's germline CDR1 is SGHRS and CDR2 YFSETQ. The CDR3 coding sequence is TGCGCCAGCAGCAGCAGGGATAACCCTACCTATGGCTACACCTTC. Protein sequence: CASSSRDNPTYGYTF.

This rearrangement joins TRBV29-1 to TRBJ1-1; D might be TRBD1 (6 bases). Trimming took 6 bases from V and 11 from J, leaving 19 bases between them. The CDR3 sequence is 12 residues long. Germline V gene lookup returns CDR1 SQVTM and CDR2 ANQGSEA. In DNA form, the CDR3 reads TGCAGCGTCGCAGGGGCCATGATTGGGGCTTTCTTT. The encoded protein is CSVAGAMIGAFF.